This T cell receptor (beta chain) was sequenced for a study of glioma-infiltrating T cells after dendritic cell vaccination. As for the study in general: Three intradermal dendritic cell vaccine injections were given every two weeks.

As for this clone: What it recognizes is unknown.

As for time point: after dendritic cell vaccination, including at tumor progression/relapse. Fresh-frozen tumor tissue and more than two years of survival data were available for all. PBMC were collected before vaccination, two weeks after the third vaccination, and at progression. General study findings and limits: Complete blood and tumor specimen sets were limited to few patients.

Generated by immunoSEQ multiplex PCR, the TCRdb table keeps only in-frame clones and is missing some. Of just under 60,000 clones in the sample, roughly 80% are singletons; the top ten hold roughly 14%. This sequence was found in a human donor with glioblastoma. The sequenced sample was blood, obtained after dendritic cell vaccination.

The CDR3 DNA reads TGCAGCGTTGGGCGGGAGGACAGGACCGCCTACGAGCAGTACTTC. As protein: CSVGREDRTAYEQYF. The chain employs TRBV29-1 and TRBJ2-7; a possible D gene is TRBD2 (8 bases). The V end lost 4 bases, the J end lost 2 bases, and 18 bases lay between the germline ends. The CDR3 runs to 15 residues. Germline V gives CDR1 SQVTM, CDR2 ANQGSEA.